The TCR beta chain under discussion was sequenced for a study of regulatory T cells in long-lasting Graves disease. Time point noted: newly diagnosed GD, antithyroid drugs for less than 3 months. The TCR library was made from RNA extracted from PBMCs. This clonotype was counted ten times or more. Assembly of TCR beta libraries relied on iRepertoire HTBI primers together with Arm-PCR of CDR3 regions. TCRdb reprocessed the multiplex PCR reads with MiXCR, giving one entry per CDR3 protein. The data show about 610,000 distinct CDR3 sequences, 15% to 20% seen once. The data also belong to a second study, concerning T cells in Graves' hyperthyroidism and ophthalmopathy.

The specimen was peripheral blood mononuclear cells (PBMCs), collected at new diagnosis, from a patient treated with antithyroid drugs. The clonotype was recovered from a man between 18 and 35 years old with Graves disease.

Here the CDR3 reads CASSYSLAGLSYEQYF. The DNA of the CDR3 is TGTGCCAGCAGTTATAGTCTAGCGGGCCTCTCCTACGAGCAGTACTTC. The rearrangement uses TRBV6-2 or TRBV6-3 and TRBJ2-7; TRBD2 agrees at 8 bases. The CDR3 has 16 amino acids. CDR1 is MNHEY, CDR2 SVGEGT, per germline. The V segment lost 3 bases and the J segment 0 bases; nucleotides outside the gene matches: 7.